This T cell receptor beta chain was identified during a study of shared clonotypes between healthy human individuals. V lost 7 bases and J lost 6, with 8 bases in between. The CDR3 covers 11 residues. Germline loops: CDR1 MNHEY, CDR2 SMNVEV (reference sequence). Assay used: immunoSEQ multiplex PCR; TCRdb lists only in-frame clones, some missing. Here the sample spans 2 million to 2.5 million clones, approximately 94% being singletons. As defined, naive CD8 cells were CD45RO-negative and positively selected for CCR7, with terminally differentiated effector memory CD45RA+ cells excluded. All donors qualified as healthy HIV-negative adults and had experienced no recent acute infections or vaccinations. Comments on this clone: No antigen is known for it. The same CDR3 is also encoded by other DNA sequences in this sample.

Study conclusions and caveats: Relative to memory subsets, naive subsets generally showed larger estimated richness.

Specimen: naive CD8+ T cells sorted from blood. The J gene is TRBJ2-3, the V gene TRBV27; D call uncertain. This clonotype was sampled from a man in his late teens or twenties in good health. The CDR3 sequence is CASTLGDTQYF. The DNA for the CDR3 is TGTGCCAGCACCTTGGGGGATACGCAGTATTTT.